The entry below describes one T cell receptor (beta chain). The antigen is unknown. Healthy donors had no documented immune events, such as infections, while sampled. TCRdb's table, derived via immunoSEQ multiplex PCR, lists solely in-frame clones and lacks some. The sample yields approximately 92,000 clones, approximately 84% seen once. These data originate in a study of identifying expanded T cells in peripheral blood. Notes on the study in general: About 1.2 clones differed between technical replicates, versus approximately 17 and 20 over time. Variance in clone template counts between approximately 2-week samples significantly increased with total template count across all healthy donors.

Between the trimmed V and J ends, which lost 11 bases and 3 bases, there was a span of 20 bases. The CDR3 contains 16 residues. CDR1 and CDR2 from the germline V gene are ENHRY and SYGVKD. The chain has TRBV10-3 and TRBJ2-6; TRBD2 might be the D (6 bases). Sequencing was done on a sample of blood. The clonotype originates from a person aged 18-69 years in good health. The chain's CDR3 is CASREGEAFGANVLTF. The CDR3 region has the DNA TGTGCCTCTCGCGAAGGGGAGGCTTTTGGGGCCAACGTCCTGACTTTC.